This TCR beta chain appears in the sequencing data of a study of CD8 T cells in ankylosing spondylitis (dated by TCRdb to about 2017). With respect to the entire study: To find TCR variants linked to disease, the study profiled T cell receptor beta repertoires in ankylosing spondylitis patients and healthy donors. The full study cohort comprised 20 to 25 ankylosing spondylitis patients and over 95 healthy donors. Peripheral blood was sampled, and synovial fluid was additionally collected from ankylosing spondylitis patients. What the study reported, not specific to this receptor: The disease-linked clones were reported to be significantly enriched in matched synovial fluid samples from ankylosing spondylitis patients. Blood from ankylosing spondylitis patients appeared to be characterized by a TCR beta motif composed of about eight highly homologous amino acid variants. Some TCR beta motif variants had previously been reported in synovial fluid and blood of reactive arthritis patients, which suggested common disease-initiation mechanisms. A CD8+ phenotype was shown by the disease-linked clones, which were found at relatively low frequencies in peripheral blood.

V is pared back by 2 bases and J by 8 bases, with 6 bases lying between the germline termini. CDR1 and CDR2 are read off the germline V gene as LGHNT and FRNRAP. The CDR3 sequence holds 11 residues, the cysteine and phenylalanine included. Here the CDR3 DNA is all that survives: 33 bases in frame from base 1. Concerning this clonotype: The antigen this receptor binds is unknown. It has no much larger one-base neighbor in the sample; base qualities were not kept.

The listed sequencing device is Illumina HiSeq 2500. TCR beta libraries were prepared by quantitative 5'-RACE with molecular barcodes. On the authors' methods: To identify disease-linked TCR variants, a new computational method was used, one built on a probabilistic model of VDJ rearrangement. The public reads were run again by TCRdb, first through fastp at Q25 and then through MiXCR, and only productive beta chains were kept. One record per CDR3 amino acid sequence lists the most common genes and DNA. The authors' filters were not applied to this entry. The sample has 250,000 to 350,000 distinct CDR3 sequences on record, around 19% of them singletons. Of the sample, roughly 7.4% falls within the top ten clones.

Sequenced input: blood, either unsorted or a sorted T cell fraction (not recorded which). Rearrangement joined TRBV12-5 to TRBJ1-1, with the D segment identity uncertain. The TCR originated in a male donor with ankylosing spondylitis or in good health (not recorded which). The CDR3 has the sequence CASGLPGEAFF. The nucleotide sequence is TGTGCTAGTGGTTTGCCGGGGGAAGCTTTCTTT.